The 8 T cell receptor beta chains below all came from one sample that was sequenced in a study of CD8 T cells in ankylosing spondylitis. TCRdb re-called the 5' RACE reads with MiXCR, one entry per CDR3 protein. The table records about 150,000 distinct CDR3 sequences, about an eighth of them present only once. What was sequenced was blood, either unsorted or a sorted T cell fraction (not recorded which). These receptors all stem from a female donor with ankylosing spondylitis or in good health (not recorded which).

This clonotype was detected many times. The CDR3 loop is CSARAGTSGRYSTDTQYF. Here the CDR3 DNA reads TGCAGTGCTAGGGCGGGGACTAGCGGGAGGTATAGCACAGATACGCAGTATTTT. The genes are TRBV20-1 and TRBJ2-3, with 15 positions matching TRBD2. In germline, CDR1 is DFQATT, CDR2 SNEGSKA (reference sequence). The length of the CDR3 is 18 residues. V shed 3 bases, J shed 0 bases, and the junction held 7 bases outside the gene matches.

Concerning this clonotype: A read error may produce the germline difference seen at one junction end. CDR3 coding DNA: TGTCCCATCAGTGAGTCGCGGGGGCACATGGGGGAGACCCAGTACTTC. Translated: CPISESRGHMGETQYF. The J gene is TRBJ2-5, the V gene TRBV10-3; tentative D call: TRBD2 (7 bases). Germline V CDR1 and CDR2: ENHRY, SYGVKD. The CDR3 contains 16 residues.

V usage is TRBV20-1 and J usage is TRBJ1-5; the match to TRBD1 covers 7 bases. Germline trimming cut 4 bases from V and 4 bases from J; bases unmatched to any gene: 4. Germline V gene sequence: CDR1 DFQATT, CDR2 SNEGSKA (reference sequence). This CDR3 is built from 13 residues. The CDR3 bases are TGCAGTGCTACCCGGGACAGAAATCAGCCCCAGCATTTT. Amino acid sequence: CSATRDRNQPQHF.

This clonotype was found many times. CDR3 in DNA: TGTGCCAGCAGTTTTGGAGCTAACACTGAAGCTTTCTTT. Its translation: CASSFGANTEAFF. The chain is built from TRBV12-3 or TRBV12-4 and TRBJ1-1, with D uncertain. V lost 3 bases, J lost 2 bases, and 7 bases lay in between. CDR3 length: 13 residues.

At least ten counts were recorded for this clonotype. The chain carries TRBV2 and TRBJ1-1; weak D call: TRBD1 (5 bases). Germline loops: CDR1 SNHLY, CDR2 FYNNEI. This CDR3 has 13 amino acids. Trimming shortened V by 10 bases and J by 1 base, and 13 bases separated the two germline ends. DNA of the CDR3: TGTGCCAAGTCGACAGATACGAACACTGAAGCTTTCTTT. Its translation: CAKSTDTNTEAFF.

The chain has TRBV5-1 and TRBJ2-7; tentative D call: TRBD1 (7 bases). The V end lost 4 bases, the J end lost 4 bases, and 18 bases lay between the germline ends. This CDR3 contains 15 residues. Germline CDR1 is SGHRS and CDR2 is YFSETQ. This chain's CDR3 is CASSITGQGGYEQYF. In nucleotides, the CDR3 is TGCGCCAGCAGCATTACCGGGCAGGGGGGATACGAGCAGTACTTC. Full variable domain (missing parts from reference TRBV5-1 and TRBJ2-7): KAGVTQTPRYLIKTRGQQVTLSCSPISGHRSVSWYQQTPGQGLQFLFEYFSETQRNKGNFPGRFSGRQFSNSRSEMNVSTLELGDSALYLCASSITGQGGYEQYFGPGTRLTVT.

At least ten counts were recorded for this clonotype. The V and J genes are TRBV20-1 and TRBJ1-6; a weak D match, TRBD1 (5 bases). Germline CDR1 is DFQATT and CDR2 is SNEGSKA (reference sequence). V was shortened by 3 bases and J by 8 bases, with 11 bases between the two germline ends. The CDR3 extends over 13 amino acids. CDR3 nucleotide sequence: TGCAGTGCTAGTAACAGGCGGGATTCACCCCTCCACTTT. Protein sequence: CSASNRRDSPLHF.

V gene TRBV12-3 or TRBV12-4 combines with J gene TRBJ2-1; D unresolved. CDR3 length equals 12 residues. V gave up 8 bases and J gave up 8 bases, with 13 bases separating them. The DNA for the CDR3 is TGTGCCAGCTGTCCCCGACCTGATGAGCAGTTCTTC. Translated: CASCPRPDEQFF.